This record looks at one T cell receptor (beta chain) sequence and its context. The antigen is not known. This CDR3 has 14 amino acids. Germline CDR1 MNHEY, CDR2 SMNVEV (reference sequence). Trimming took off 3 bases at V and 8 bases at J, with 13 bases between the two ends. This sample was taken from a study of T cell responses to AZD1222 COVID-19 vaccine. About the research overall: Whether given at about 4 or about 12 weeks, second doses were pooled.

Produced via immunoSEQ multiplex PCR; TCRdb's table is partial and in-frame only. The table has tens of thousands of clones, around nine tenths seen once; the top ten hold approximately 5.4%. Regarding the study as a whole: At baseline, just 6 or 7 AZD1222 recipients tested seropositive. Close to half of spike-specific TCRs reportedly recognize unmutated variant regions.

The gene calls are TRBV27 and TRBJ1-4, with D tentatively TRBD1 (5 bases). The TCR originated in an adult in good health. Sequenced material: peripheral blood, taken on day 0 of AZD1222 vaccination. As DNA, the CDR3 is TGTGCCAGCAGTTTTCGGCAGGGAGTCGAAAAACTGTTTTTT. Translation: CASSFRQGVEKLFF. Supplemented by reference TRBV27 and TRBJ1-4, the full variable domain reads EAQVTQNPRYLITVTGKKLTVTCSQNMNHEYMSWYRQDPGLGLRQIYYSMNVEVTDKGDVPEGYKVSRKEKRNFPLILESPSPNQTSLYFCASSFRQGVEKLFFGSGTQLSVL.